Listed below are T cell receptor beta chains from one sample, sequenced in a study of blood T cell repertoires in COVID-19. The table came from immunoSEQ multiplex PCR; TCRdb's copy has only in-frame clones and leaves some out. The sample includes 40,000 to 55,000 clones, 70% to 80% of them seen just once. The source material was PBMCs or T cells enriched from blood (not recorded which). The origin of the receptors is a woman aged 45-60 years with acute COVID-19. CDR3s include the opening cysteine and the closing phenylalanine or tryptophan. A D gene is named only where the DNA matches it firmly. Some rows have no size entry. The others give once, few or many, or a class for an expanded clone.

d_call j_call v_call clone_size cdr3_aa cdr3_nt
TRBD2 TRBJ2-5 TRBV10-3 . CAISEKRGLGQETQYF TGTGCCATCAGTGAGAAGAGGGGACTAGGGCAAGAGACCCAGTACTTC
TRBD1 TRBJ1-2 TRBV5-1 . CASSTGQGGYGYTF TGCGCCAGCAGCACCGGACAGGGAGGATATGGCTACACCTTC
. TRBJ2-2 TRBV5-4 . CASSFLLEQTGELFF TGTGCCAGCAGCTTTCTCTTGGAGCAAACCGGGGAGCTGTTTTTT
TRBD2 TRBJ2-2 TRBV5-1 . CASSLGAGGYYTGELFF TGCGCCAGCAGCTTGGGAGCGGGGGGCTACTACACCGGGGAGCTGTTTTTT
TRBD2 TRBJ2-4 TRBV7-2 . CASSSSGTRGKNIQYF TGTGCCAGCAGCTCATCCGGGACTAGGGGCAAAAACATTCAGTACTTC
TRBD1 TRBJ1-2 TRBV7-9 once CASSPTGQGMNYGYTF TGTGCCAGCAGCCCCACTGGACAGGGTATGAACTATGGCTACACCTTC
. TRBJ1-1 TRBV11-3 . CASSLLGGRAFF TGTGCCAGCAGCTTATTAGGGGGAAGAGCTTTCTTT
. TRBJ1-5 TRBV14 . CASSQDILWVRGQPQHF TGTGCCAGCAGCCAAGATATCCTTTGGGTACGGGGTCAGCCCCAGCATTTT
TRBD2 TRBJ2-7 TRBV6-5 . CASSPWAGRDEQYF TGTGCCAGCAGTCCATGGGCAGGGAGGGACGAGCAGTACTTC
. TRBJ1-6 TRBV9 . CASSVEDSNSPLHF TGTGCCAGCAGCGTAGAAGACTCCAATTCACCCCTCCACTTT
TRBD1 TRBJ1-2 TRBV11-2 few CASVGDRVNYGYTF TGTGCCAGCGTCGGGGACAGGGTTAACTATGGCTACACCTTC
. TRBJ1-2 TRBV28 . CASSPPGGSYGYTF TGTGCCAGCAGTCCCCCCGGGGGAAGCTATGGCTACACCTTC
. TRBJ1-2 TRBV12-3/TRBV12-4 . CASSSGRNYGYTF TGTGCCAGCAGTTCAGGCCGGAACTATGGCTACACCTTC
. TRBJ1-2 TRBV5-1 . CASSLVEGGRDGYTF TGCGCCAGCAGCTTGGTGGAGGGAGGACGAGATGGCTACACCTTC
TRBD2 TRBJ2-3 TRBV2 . CASSESGVVDTQYF TGTGCCAGCAGTGAGAGCGGGGTGGTAGATACGCAGTATTTT
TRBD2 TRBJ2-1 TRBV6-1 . CASSDAGTSYNEQFF TGTGCCAGCAGTGATGCCGGGACTAGCTACAATGAGCAGTTCTTC
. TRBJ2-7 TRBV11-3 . CASSLAAGSSYEQYF TGTGCCAGCAGCTTGGCCGCGGGGTCATCCTACGAGCAGTACTTC
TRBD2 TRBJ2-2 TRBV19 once CASRPNGLAGDGELFF TGTGCCAGTAGACCAAACGGACTAGCGGGGGATGGGGAGCTGTTTTTT
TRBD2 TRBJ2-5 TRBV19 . CASSQRTSGGGLTQYF TGTGCCAGTAGTCAGCGGACTAGCGGGGGGGGACTGACCCAGTACTTC
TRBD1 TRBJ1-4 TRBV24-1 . CATSEGGDEKLFF TGTGCCACCAGTGAAGGGGGCGATGAAAAACTGTTTTTT
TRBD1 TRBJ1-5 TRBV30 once CAWSPDRGSQPQHF TGTGCCTGGAGCCCGGACAGGGGGAGTCAGCCCCAGCATTTT
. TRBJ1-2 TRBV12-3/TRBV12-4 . CASSKDVAYGYTF TGTGCCAGCAGCAAAGACGTAGCCTATGGCTACACCTTC
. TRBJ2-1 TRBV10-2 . CASSESTPGGGYEQFF TGCGCCAGCAGTGAGTCGACCCCGGGGGGCGGGTATGAGCAGTTCTTC
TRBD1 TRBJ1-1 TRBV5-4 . CASSLAPGTGQGAFF TGTGCCAGCAGCTTGGCCCCGGGGACAGGCCAAGGAGCTTTCTTT
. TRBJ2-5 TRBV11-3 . CASSLEATGPRETQYF TGTGCCAGCAGCTTAGAGGCCACAGGGCCCCGAGAGACCCAGTACTTC
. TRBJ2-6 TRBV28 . CASKSAGRSGANVLTF TGTGCCAGCAAGAGTGCGGGCCGATCGGGGGCCAACGTCCTGACTTTC
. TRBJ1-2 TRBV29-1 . CSVTQGCTVYGYTF TGCAGCGTAACTCAGGGCTGTACTGTCTATGGCTACACCTTC
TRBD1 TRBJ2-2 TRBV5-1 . CASSLGTGDTGELFF TGCGCCAGCAGCTTGGGGACAGGGGACACCGGGGAGCTGTTTTTT
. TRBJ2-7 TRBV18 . CASSLRDITYEQYF TGTGCCAGCTCACTACGGGACATCACCTACGAGCAGTACTTC
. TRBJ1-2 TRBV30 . CAWSTGQTYGYTF TGTGCCTGGAGTACCGGACAGACATATGGCTACACCTTC
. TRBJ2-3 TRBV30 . CAWSVWSRGDTQYF TGTGCCTGGAGTGTTTGGTCTCGAGGAGATACGCAGTATTTT
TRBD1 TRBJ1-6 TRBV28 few CASSWTGTNSPLHF TGTGCCAGCAGTTGGACAGGGACTAATTCACCCCTCCACTTT
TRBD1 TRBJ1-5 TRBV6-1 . CASSEAVGGQGAKNQPQHF TGTGCCAGCAGTGAAGCAGTGGGGGGACAGGGGGCTAAAAATCAGCCCCAGCATTTT
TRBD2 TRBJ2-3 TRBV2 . CASSPGPSGGRQYF TGTGCCAGCAGTCCGGGGCCTAGCGGGGGTCGGCAGTATTTT
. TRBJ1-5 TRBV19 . CASSIGLQGGQPQHF TGTGCCAGTAGTATAGGCCTACAGGGCGGGCAGCCCCAGCATTTT
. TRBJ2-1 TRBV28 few CASTTDSRSYNEQFF TGTGCCAGCACCACGGACTCTCGCTCCTACAATGAGCAGTTCTTC
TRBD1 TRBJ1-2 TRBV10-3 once CAIRPGQVLTNYGYTF TGTGCCATCAGACCGGGACAGGTCCTTACAAACTATGGCTACACCTTC
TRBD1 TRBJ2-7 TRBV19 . CASSTVTGGSSYEQYF TGTGCCAGTAGCACCGTAACAGGGGGCAGCTCCTACGAGCAGTACTTC
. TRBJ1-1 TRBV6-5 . CASSSSFLANTEAFF TGTGCCAGCAGCTCATCGTTCCTGGCGAACACTGAAGCTTTCTTT
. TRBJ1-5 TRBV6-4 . CASKGTGRVQPQHF TGTGCCAGCAAGGGAACGGGGAGGGTTCAGCCCCAGCATTTT
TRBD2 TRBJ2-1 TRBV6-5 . CASSKLAEAYNEQFF TGTGCCAGCAGTAAACTAGCGGAGGCCTACAATGAGCAGTTCTTC
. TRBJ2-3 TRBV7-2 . CASTSTDTQYF TGTGCCAGCACCTCGACAGATACGCAGTATTTT
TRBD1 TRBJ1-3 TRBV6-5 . CASRRTGAGNTIYF TGTGCCAGCAGGAGAACAGGGGCCGGAAACACCATATATTTT
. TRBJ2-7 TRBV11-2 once CASSLGGQTAYEQYF TGTGCCAGCAGCTTAGGAGGACAGACCGCCTACGAGCAGTACTTC